The entry that follows covers one T cell receptor (beta chain) sequence. This specimen comes from a study of shared clonotypes between healthy human individuals. The donor cohort consisted entirely of Caucasian adults residing in Nashville, Tennessee. The CDR3 totals 15 residues. Trimming cost V 2 bases and J 5 bases, with 16 bases left between them. Germline assignment: CDR1 SGHNT and CDR2 YYREEE (reference sequence). Libraries were prepared by immunoSEQ multiplex PCR; TCRdb keeps only in-frame clonotypes and omits some of them. The sample contains approximately 2.5 million clones, 85% to 95% of which appear only once.

Source material: naive CD4+ T cells sorted from blood. Subset reported: CD45RA+ positively selected. J is TRBJ2-5 and V is TRBV5-4; D is perhaps TRBD1 (6 bases). This clonotype was obtained from a young man in good health. CDR3 nucleotides: TGTGCCAGCAGCTTCACCCTACAGGGTTTGGAGACCCAGTACTTC. This gives the protein CASSFTLQGLETQYF.